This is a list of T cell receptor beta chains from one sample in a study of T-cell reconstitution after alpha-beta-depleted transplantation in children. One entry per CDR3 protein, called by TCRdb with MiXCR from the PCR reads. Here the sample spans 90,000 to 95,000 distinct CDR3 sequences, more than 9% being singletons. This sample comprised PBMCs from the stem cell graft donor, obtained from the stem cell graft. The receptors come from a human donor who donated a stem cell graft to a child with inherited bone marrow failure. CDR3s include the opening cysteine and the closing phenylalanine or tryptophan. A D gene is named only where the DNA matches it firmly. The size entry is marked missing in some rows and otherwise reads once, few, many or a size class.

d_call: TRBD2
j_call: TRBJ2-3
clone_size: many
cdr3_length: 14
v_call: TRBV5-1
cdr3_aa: CASSLTSETDTQYF
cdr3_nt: TGCGCCAGCAGCTTGACTAGCGAGACAGATACGCAGTATTTT

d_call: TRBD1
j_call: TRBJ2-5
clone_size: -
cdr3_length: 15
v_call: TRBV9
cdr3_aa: CASSGGTVTQETQYF
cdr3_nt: TGTGCCAGCAGCGGGGGGACAGTCACACAAGAGACCCAGTACTTC

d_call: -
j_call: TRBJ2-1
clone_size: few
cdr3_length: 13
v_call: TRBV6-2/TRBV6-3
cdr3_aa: CASTWVGFNEQFF
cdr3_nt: TGTGCCAGCACCTGGGTTGGGTTTAATGAGCAGTTCTTC

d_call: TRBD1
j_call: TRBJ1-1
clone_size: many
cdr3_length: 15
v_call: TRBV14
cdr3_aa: CASSQDHGQGAKAFF
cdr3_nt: TGTGCCAGCAGCCAAGATCATGGACAGGGGGCGAAAGCTTTCTTT

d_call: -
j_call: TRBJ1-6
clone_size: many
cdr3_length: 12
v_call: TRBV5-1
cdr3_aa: CASSLVGDPLHF
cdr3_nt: TGCGCCAGCAGCTTGGTCGGGGACCCCCTCCACTTT

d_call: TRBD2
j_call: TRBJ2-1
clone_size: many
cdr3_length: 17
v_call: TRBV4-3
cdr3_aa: CASSQDPTPGLKNEQFF
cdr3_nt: TGCGCCAGCAGCCAAGACCCCACCCCGGGACTAAAGAATGAGCAGTTCTTC

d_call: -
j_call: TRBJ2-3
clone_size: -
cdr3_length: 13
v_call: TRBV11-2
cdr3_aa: CASSLVDTDTQYF
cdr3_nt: TGTGCCAGCAGCTTAGTTGACACAGATACGCAGTATTTT

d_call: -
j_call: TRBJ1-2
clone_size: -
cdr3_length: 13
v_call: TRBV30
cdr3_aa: CAWSVTGSEGYTF
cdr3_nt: TGTGCCTGGAGTGTAACTGGGTCTGAAGGCTACACCTTC

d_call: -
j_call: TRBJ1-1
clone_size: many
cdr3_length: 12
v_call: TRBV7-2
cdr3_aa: CASSPQGTEAFF
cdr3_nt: TGCGCCAGCAGCCCCCAAGGCACTGAAGCTTTCTTT

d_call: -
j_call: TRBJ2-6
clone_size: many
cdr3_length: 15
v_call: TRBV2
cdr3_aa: CASTPSLSGANVLTF
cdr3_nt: TGTGCCAGCACCCCATCCCTGTCCGGGGCCAACGTCCTGACTTTC

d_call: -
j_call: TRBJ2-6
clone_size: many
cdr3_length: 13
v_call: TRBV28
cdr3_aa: CASSFAGANVLTF
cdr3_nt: TGTGCCAGCAGTTTTGCTGGGGCCAACGTCCTGACTTTC

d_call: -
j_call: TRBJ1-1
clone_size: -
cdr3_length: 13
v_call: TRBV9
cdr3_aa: CASSTGQDTEAFF
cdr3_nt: TGTGCCAGCAGCACGGGGCAAGACACTGAAGCTTTCTTT

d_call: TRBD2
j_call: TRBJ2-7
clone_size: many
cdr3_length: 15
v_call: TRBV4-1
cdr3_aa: CASSQDGGRVYEQYF
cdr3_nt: TGCGCCAGCAGCCAAGATGGTGGGAGGGTTTACGAGCAGTACTTC

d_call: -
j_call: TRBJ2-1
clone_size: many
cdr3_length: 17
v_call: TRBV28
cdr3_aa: CASSPIEQLGGYNEQFF
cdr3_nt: TGTGCCAGCAGCCCTATAGAGCAGCTAGGAGGGTACAATGAGCAGTTCTTC

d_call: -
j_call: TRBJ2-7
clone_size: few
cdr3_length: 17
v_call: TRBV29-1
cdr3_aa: CSVERWVTRTFGSEQYF
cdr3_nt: TGCAGCGTTGAACGATGGGTGACTAGGACTTTCGGGAGCGAGCAGTACTTC

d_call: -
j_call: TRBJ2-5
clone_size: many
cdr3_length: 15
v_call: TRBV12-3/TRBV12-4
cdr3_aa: CASSFRTTSEETQYF
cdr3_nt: TGTGCCAGCAGTTTCCGTACTACCTCGGAAGAGACCCAGTACTTC

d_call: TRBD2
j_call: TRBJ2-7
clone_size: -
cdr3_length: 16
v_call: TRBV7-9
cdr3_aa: CARSPPVAGGPYEQYF
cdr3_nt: TGTGCCAGAAGCCCCCCTGTAGCGGGGGGCCCCTACGAGCAGTACTTC

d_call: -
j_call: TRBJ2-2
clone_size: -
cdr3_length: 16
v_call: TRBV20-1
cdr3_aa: CSARDRVRGETGELFF
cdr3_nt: TGCAGTGCTAGAGATCGGGTGAGGGGCGAGACCGGGGAGCTGTTTTTT

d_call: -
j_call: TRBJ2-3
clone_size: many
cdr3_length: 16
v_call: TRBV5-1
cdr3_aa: CASSLPWAGGTDTQYF
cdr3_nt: TGCGCCAGCAGCTTACCCTGGGCCGGCGGCACAGATACGCAGTATTTT

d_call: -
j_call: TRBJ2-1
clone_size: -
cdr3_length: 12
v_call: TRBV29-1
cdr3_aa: CSVVAPSGPQFF
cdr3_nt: TGCAGCGTTGTCGCCCCCTCGGGTCCACAGTTCTTC

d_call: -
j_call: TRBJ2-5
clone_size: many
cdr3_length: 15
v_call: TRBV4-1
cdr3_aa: CASSQDPGTGETQYF
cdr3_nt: TGCGCCAGCAGCCAAGATCCAGGGACGGGGGAGACCCAGTACTTC

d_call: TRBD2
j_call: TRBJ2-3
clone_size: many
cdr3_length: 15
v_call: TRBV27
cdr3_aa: CASSSLATSTDTQYF
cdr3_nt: TGTGCCAGCAGTTCACTAGCGACTAGCACAGATACGCAGTATTTT

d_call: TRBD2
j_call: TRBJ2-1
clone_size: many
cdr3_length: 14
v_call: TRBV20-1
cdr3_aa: CSATGTSGSNEQFF
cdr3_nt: TGCAGTGCTACCGGGACTAGCGGGAGCAATGAGCAGTTCTTC

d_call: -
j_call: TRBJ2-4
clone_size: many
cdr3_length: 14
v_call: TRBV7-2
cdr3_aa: CASSPRLAKNIQYF
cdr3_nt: TGTGCCAGCAGCCCTCGACTAGCCAAAAACATTCAGTACTTC

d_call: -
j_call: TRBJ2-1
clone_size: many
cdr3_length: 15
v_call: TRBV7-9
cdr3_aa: CASSLWTWGVNEQFF
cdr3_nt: TGTGCCAGCAGCTTATGGACATGGGGGGTGAATGAGCAGTTCTTC

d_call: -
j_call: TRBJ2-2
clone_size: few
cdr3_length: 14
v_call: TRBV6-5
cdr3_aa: CASSYGLNTGELFF
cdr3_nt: TGTGCCAGCAGTTACGGACTAAACACCGGGGAGCTGTTTTTT

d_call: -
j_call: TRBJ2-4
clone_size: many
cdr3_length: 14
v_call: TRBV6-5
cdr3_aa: CASSYADREGIQYF
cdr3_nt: TGTGCCAGCAGTTACGCGGACAGGGAGGGCATTCAGTACTTC

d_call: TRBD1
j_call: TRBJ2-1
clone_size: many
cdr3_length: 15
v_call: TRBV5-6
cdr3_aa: CASRRQGATYNEQFF
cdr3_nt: TGTGCCAGCAGACGACAGGGTGCAACCTACAATGAGCAGTTCTTC

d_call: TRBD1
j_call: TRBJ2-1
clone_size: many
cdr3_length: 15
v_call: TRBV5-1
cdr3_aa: CASSFSGQAYNEQFF
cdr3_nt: TGCGCCAGCAGCTTTTCGGGACAGGCCTACAATGAGCAGTTCTTC

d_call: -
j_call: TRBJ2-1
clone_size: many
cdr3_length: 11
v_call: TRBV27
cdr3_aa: CASSYTGKQFF
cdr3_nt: TGTGCCAGCAGTTATACGGGGAAGCAGTTCTTC

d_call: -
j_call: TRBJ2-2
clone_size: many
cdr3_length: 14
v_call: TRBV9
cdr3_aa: CASSVGLYTGELFF
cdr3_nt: TGTGCCAGCAGCGTAGGTCTCTACACCGGGGAGCTGTTTTTT

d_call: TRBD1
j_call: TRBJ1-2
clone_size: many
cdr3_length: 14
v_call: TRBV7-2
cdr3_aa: CASITGGFPYGYTF
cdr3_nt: TGTGCCAGCATCACAGGGGGTTTCCCCTATGGCTACACCTTC

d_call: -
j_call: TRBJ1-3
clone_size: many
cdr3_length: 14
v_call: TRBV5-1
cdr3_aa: CASSLDTGGNTIYF
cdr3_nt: TGCGCCAGCAGTTTGGACACGGGGGGAAACACCATATATTTT

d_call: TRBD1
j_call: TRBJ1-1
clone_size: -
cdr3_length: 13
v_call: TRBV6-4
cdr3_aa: CASSAGGQGAAFF
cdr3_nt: TGTGCCAGCAGTGCCGGGGGACAGGGGGCGGCTTTCTTT

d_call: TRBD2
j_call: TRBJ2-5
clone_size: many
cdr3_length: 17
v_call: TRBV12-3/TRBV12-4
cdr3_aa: CASSFGGGPPPGETQYF
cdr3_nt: TGTGCCAGCAGTTTCGGGGGGGGACCCCCACCTGGGGAGACCCAGTACTTC

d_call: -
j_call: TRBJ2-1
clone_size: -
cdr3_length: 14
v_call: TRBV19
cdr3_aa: CASNPAYLVGEQFF
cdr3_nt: TGTGCCAGTAACCCGGCTTACTTAGTGGGTGAGCAGTTCTTC

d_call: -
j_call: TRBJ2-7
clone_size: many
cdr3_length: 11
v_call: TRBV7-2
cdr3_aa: CASSRDYEQYF
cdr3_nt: TGTGCCAGCAGCCGCGATTACGAGCAGTACTTC

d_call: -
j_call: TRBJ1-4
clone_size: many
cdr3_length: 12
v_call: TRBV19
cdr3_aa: CAVSTPHKGLFF
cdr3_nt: TGTGCCGTATCGACCCCCCACAAGGGACTGTTTTTT

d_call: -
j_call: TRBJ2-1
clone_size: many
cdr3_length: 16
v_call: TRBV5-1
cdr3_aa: CASSISGDSSYNEQFF
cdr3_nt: TGCGCCAGCAGCATCAGCGGGGACAGCTCCTACAATGAGCAGTTCTTC

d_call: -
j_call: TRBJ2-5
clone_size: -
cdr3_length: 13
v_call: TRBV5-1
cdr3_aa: CASSGTVQETQYF
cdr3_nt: TGCGCCAGCAGCGGGACCGTACAAGAGACCCAGTACTTC

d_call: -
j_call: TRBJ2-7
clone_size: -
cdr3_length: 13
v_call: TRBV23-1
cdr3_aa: CASPGDRAYEQYF
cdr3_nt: TGCGCCAGCCCCGGGGACCGAGCCTACGAGCAGTACTTC

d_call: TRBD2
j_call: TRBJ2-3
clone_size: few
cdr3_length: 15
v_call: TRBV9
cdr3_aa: CASSGTSGLGDTQYF
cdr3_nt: TGTGCCAGCAGTGGGACTAGCGGGCTCGGTGATACGCAGTATTTT

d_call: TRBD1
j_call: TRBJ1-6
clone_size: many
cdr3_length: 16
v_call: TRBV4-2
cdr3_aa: CASSQAHSTGFSPLHF
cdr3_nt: TGTGCCAGCAGCCAAGCGCATTCGACAGGGTTTTCACCCCTCCACTTT

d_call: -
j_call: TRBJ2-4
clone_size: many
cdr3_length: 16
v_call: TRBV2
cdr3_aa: CASSDYDFGGRDIQYF
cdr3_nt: TGTGCCAGCAGTGATTATGACTTCGGGGGCCGGGACATTCAGTACTTC

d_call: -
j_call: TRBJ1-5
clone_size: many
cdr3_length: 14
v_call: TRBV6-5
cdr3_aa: CASSYKRDNQPQHF
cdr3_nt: TGTGCCAGCAGTTACAAGAGAGACAATCAGCCCCAGCATTTT

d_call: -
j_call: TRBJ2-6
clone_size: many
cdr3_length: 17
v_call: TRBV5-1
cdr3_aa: CASSLEAARSGANVLTF
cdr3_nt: TGCGCCAGCAGCTTGGAGGCCGCTCGCTCTGGGGCCAACGTCCTGACTTTC

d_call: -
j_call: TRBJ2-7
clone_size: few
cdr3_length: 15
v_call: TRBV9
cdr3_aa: CASSLLPGRSYEQYF
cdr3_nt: TGTGCCAGCAGCCTCCTACCTGGGAGGTCCTACGAGCAGTACTTC

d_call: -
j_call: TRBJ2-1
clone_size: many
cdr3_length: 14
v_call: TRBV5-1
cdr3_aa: CASSVLSLNNEQFF
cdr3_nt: TGCGCCAGCAGCGTCCTTAGTCTGAACAATGAGCAGTTCTTC

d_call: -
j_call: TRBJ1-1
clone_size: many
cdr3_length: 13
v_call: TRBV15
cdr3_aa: CATSRSALNEAFF
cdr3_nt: TGTGCCACCAGCAGGTCGGCTCTGAATGAAGCTTTCTTT

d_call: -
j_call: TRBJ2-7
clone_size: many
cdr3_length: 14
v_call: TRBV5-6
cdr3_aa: CASSLDARGYEQYF
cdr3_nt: TGTGCCAGCAGCTTGGATGCAAGGGGCTACGAGCAGTACTTC

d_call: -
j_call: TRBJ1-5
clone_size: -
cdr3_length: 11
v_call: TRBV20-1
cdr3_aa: CSAPPLQSQHF
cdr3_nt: TGCAGTGCCCCTCCGCTCCAGTCCCAGCATTTT

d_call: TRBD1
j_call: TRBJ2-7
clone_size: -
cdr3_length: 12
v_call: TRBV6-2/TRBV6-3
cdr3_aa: CAAGTGLDEQYF
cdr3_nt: TGTGCCGCCGGGACAGGGCTCGACGAGCAGTACTTC

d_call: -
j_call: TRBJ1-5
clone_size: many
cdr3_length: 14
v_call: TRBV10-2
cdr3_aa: CASTGSGGNQPQHF
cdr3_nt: TGCGCCAGCACAGGGTCTGGCGGCAATCAGCCCCAGCATTTT

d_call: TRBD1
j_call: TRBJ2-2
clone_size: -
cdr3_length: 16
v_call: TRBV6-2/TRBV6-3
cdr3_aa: CASSYSFTGVTGELFF
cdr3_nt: TGTGCCAGCAGTTACTCCTTTACAGGGGTCACCGGGGAGCTGTTTTTT